This is a list of T cell receptor beta chains from one sample in a study of blood T cell repertoires in COVID-19. Some clones are missing from TCRdb's copy, which holds only in-frame ones; the method was immunoSEQ multiplex PCR. Among nearly 250,000 clones listed, roughly 86% were seen once. Sequencing input: peripheral blood. These receptors all stem from a woman in her sixties who had recovered from COVID-19. CDR3s include the opening cysteine and the closing phenylalanine or tryptophan. Each record gives: D gene, CDR3 length, clone size, J gene, V gene, CDR3 DNA, CDR3 protein. A D gene is named only where the DNA matches it firmly. Only some rows state a clone size, as once, few, many or a class for expanded clones.

D gene: NA; CDR3 length: 14; clone size: NA; J gene: TRBJ1-2; V gene: TRBV11-2; CDR3 DNA: TGTGCCAGCAGCTTAGTTCCAATTAACTATGGCTACACCTTC; CDR3 protein: CASSLVPINYGYTF
D gene: NA; CDR3 length: 15; clone size: once; J gene: TRBJ2-7; V gene: TRBV27; CDR3 DNA: TGTGCCAGCAGTAAGTGGGGGGGCAACTCCTACGAGCAGTACTTC; CDR3 protein: CASSKWGGNSYEQYF
D gene: NA; CDR3 length: 16; clone size: NA; J gene: TRBJ1-5; V gene: TRBV6-1; CDR3 DNA: TGTGCCAGCAGTGGGTTGGCGGCGTATAGCAATCAGCCCCAGCATTTT; CDR3 protein: CASSGLAAYSNQPQHF
D gene: NA; CDR3 length: 13; clone size: NA; J gene: TRBJ1-2; V gene: TRBV5-1; CDR3 DNA: TGCGCCAGCAGCTTACAAGCTAACTATGGCTACACCTTC; CDR3 protein: CASSLQANYGYTF
D gene: TRBD1; CDR3 length: 16; clone size: NA; J gene: TRBJ1-5; V gene: TRBV7-8; CDR3 DNA: TGTGCCAGCAGCCCCATGAACAGGGGGCTGGGACAGCCCCAGCATTTT; CDR3 protein: CASSPMNRGLGQPQHF
D gene: NA; CDR3 length: 13; clone size: NA; J gene: TRBJ2-7; V gene: TRBV6-5; CDR3 DNA: TGTGCCAGCAGCCCAGGGCCATCCTACGAGCAGTACTTC; CDR3 protein: CASSPGPSYEQYF
D gene: NA; CDR3 length: 14; clone size: NA; J gene: TRBJ1-1; V gene: TRBV7-9; CDR3 DNA: TGTGCCAGCAGCTGGGGGGGACGGGGCACTGAAGCTTTCTTT; CDR3 protein: CASSWGGRGTEAFF
D gene: NA; CDR3 length: 15; clone size: NA; J gene: TRBJ1-5; V gene: TRBV19; CDR3 DNA: TGTGCCAGTAGCCCTGGTCTACTCCCGGATCAGCCCCAGCATTTT; CDR3 protein: CASSPGLLPDQPQHF
D gene: TRBD1; CDR3 length: 16; clone size: NA; J gene: TRBJ1-6; V gene: TRBV4-3; CDR3 DNA: TGCGCCAGCAGCCAGGGTAAGGGGGCGAGGAATTCACCCCTCCACTTT; CDR3 protein: CASSQGKGARNSPLHF
D gene: NA; CDR3 length: 15; clone size: NA; J gene: TRBJ2-5; V gene: TRBV25-1; CDR3 DNA: TGTGCCAGCAGTGCTAAGCTGGGGGGCCAAGAGACCCAGTACTTC; CDR3 protein: CASSAKLGGQETQYF
D gene: NA; CDR3 length: 15; clone size: NA; J gene: TRBJ1-6; V gene: TRBV9; CDR3 DNA: TGTGCCAGCAGCGTAGCACCGCGCCTCCAGGGACCCCTCCACTTT; CDR3 protein: CASSVAPRLQGPLHF
D gene: TRBD1; CDR3 length: 16; clone size: NA; J gene: TRBJ1-3; V gene: TRBV5-4; CDR3 DNA: TGTGCCAGCCGACAGGGGCTAGAAAGCTCTGGAAACACCATATATTTT; CDR3 protein: CASRQGLESSGNTIYF
D gene: NA; CDR3 length: 13; clone size: medium-sized; J gene: TRBJ1-1; V gene: TRBV28; CDR3 DNA: TGTGCCAGCAGTTTGGACGGACTATTTGAAGCTTTCTTT; CDR3 protein: CASSLDGLFEAFF
D gene: TRBD2; CDR3 length: 16; clone size: NA; J gene: TRBJ2-1; V gene: TRBV5-1; CDR3 DNA: TGCGCCAGCAGCGGGACTAGCGGGGGGGTTTACAATGAGCAGTTCTTC; CDR3 protein: CASSGTSGGVYNEQFF
D gene: TRBD2; CDR3 length: 16; clone size: NA; J gene: TRBJ2-2; V gene: TRBV9; CDR3 DNA: TGTGCCAGCAGCGCCAATAGCGGGGTTAACACCGGGGAGCTGTTTTTT; CDR3 protein: CASSANSGVNTGELFF
D gene: TRBD1; CDR3 length: 12; clone size: NA; J gene: TRBJ1-2; V gene: TRBV18; CDR3 DNA: TGTGCCAGTCGCAGGGGGGACTATGGCTACACCTTC; CDR3 protein: CASRRGDYGYTF
D gene: NA; CDR3 length: 12; clone size: NA; J gene: TRBJ1-6; V gene: TRBV28; CDR3 DNA: TGTGCCAGCAGTTCGCGGGGAGCACCCCTCCACTTT; CDR3 protein: CASSSRGAPLHF
D gene: TRBD1; CDR3 length: 17; clone size: NA; J gene: TRBJ1-6; V gene: TRBV3-1/TRBV3-2; CDR3 DNA: TGTGCCAGCAGCCAAGTTCCCAGGGGGCGTGGGAATTCACCCCTCCACTTT; CDR3 protein: CASSQVPRGRGNSPLHF
D gene: TRBD1; CDR3 length: 14; clone size: NA; J gene: TRBJ1-4; V gene: TRBV5-1; CDR3 DNA: TGCGCCAGCAGCTACAGGGGAACTAATGAAAAACTGTTTTTT; CDR3 protein: CASSYRGTNEKLFF
D gene: NA; CDR3 length: 12; clone size: NA; J gene: TRBJ2-3; V gene: TRBV7-2; CDR3 DNA: TGTGCCAGCAGCTTTTCAGCAGATACGCAGTATTTT; CDR3 protein: CASSFSADTQYF
D gene: TRBD1; CDR3 length: 16; clone size: NA; J gene: TRBJ2-3; V gene: TRBV7-9; CDR3 DNA: TGTGCCAGCAGCTTAGCGCCCGGGACAGGGGGGAATACGCAGTATTTT; CDR3 protein: CASSLAPGTGGNTQYF
D gene: TRBD1; CDR3 length: 16; clone size: NA; J gene: TRBJ2-2; V gene: TRBV7-3; CDR3 DNA: TGTGCCAGCAGCTTAGAAAGGGGGCATTTTGGCGGGGAGCTGTTTTTT; CDR3 protein: CASSLERGHFGGELFF
D gene: TRBD1; CDR3 length: 14; clone size: NA; J gene: TRBJ1-2; V gene: TRBV7-2; CDR3 DNA: TGTGCCAGCAGCCCGCGGACAGGACAGGGCGGCTACACCTTC; CDR3 protein: CASSPRTGQGGYTF
D gene: TRBD2; CDR3 length: 17; clone size: NA; J gene: TRBJ2-1; V gene: TRBV4-2; CDR3 DNA: TGTGCCAGCAGCCAGCCCGGGACTAGCGGGGGGGCAGCTGAGCAGTTCTTC; CDR3 protein: CASSQPGTSGGAAEQFF
D gene: TRBD1; CDR3 length: 16; clone size: few; J gene: TRBJ2-7; V gene: TRBV28; CDR3 DNA: TGTGCCAGCAGTTCGCCGGGACAGGGCAGGTTATACGAGCAGTACTTC; CDR3 protein: CASSSPGQGRLYEQYF
D gene: TRBD2; CDR3 length: 17; clone size: NA; J gene: TRBJ2-7; V gene: TRBV6-2/TRBV6-3; CDR3 DNA: TGTGCCAGCAGTTCGGGACTAGCGGGGGGCTTTGCCTACGAGCAGTACTTC; CDR3 protein: CASSSGLAGGFAYEQYF
D gene: NA; CDR3 length: 16; clone size: NA; J gene: TRBJ1-2; V gene: TRBV28; CDR3 DNA: TGTGCCAGCAGTTCCACTCGCACAGGGCAAACCCGAGGCTACACCTTC; CDR3 protein: CASSSTRTGQTRGYTF
D gene: NA; CDR3 length: 15; clone size: NA; J gene: TRBJ2-7; V gene: TRBV18; CDR3 DNA: TGTGCCAGCTCACCACCTGGTCTAGCCAACTACGAGCAGTACTTC; CDR3 protein: CASSPPGLANYEQYF
D gene: TRBD1; CDR3 length: 15; clone size: NA; J gene: TRBJ2-7; V gene: TRBV7-9; CDR3 DNA: TGTGCCAGCAGCTTAGTCGGGACAGCCTCCTACGAGCAGTACTTC; CDR3 protein: CASSLVGTASYEQYF
D gene: NA; CDR3 length: 11; clone size: NA; J gene: TRBJ2-1; V gene: TRBV3-1/TRBV3-2; CDR3 DNA: TGTGCCAGCAGCCAAGGAGCGGCCCCATTCTTC; CDR3 protein: CASSQGAAPFF
D gene: TRBD1; CDR3 length: 15; clone size: NA; J gene: TRBJ2-1; V gene: TRBV5-4; CDR3 DNA: TGTGCCAGCAGCCCGGGACAGGGGTCCTACAATGAGCAGTTCTTC; CDR3 protein: CASSPGQGSYNEQFF
D gene: TRBD2; CDR3 length: 16; clone size: NA; J gene: TRBJ2-7; V gene: TRBV7-9; CDR3 DNA: TGTGCCAGCACCGATAGAGGACTAGCGGGGGATCACGAGCAGTACTTC; CDR3 protein: CASTDRGLAGDHEQYF
D gene: NA; CDR3 length: 12; clone size: once; J gene: TRBJ2-1; V gene: TRBV19; CDR3 DNA: TGTGCCAGTAGTCCACATAACAATGAGCAGTTCTTC; CDR3 protein: CASSPHNNEQFF
D gene: TRBD1; CDR3 length: 17; clone size: NA; J gene: TRBJ2-5; V gene: TRBV19; CDR3 DNA: TGTGCCAGTAGTAATCCCTATCGACAGGGCAAACAAGAGACCCAGTACTTC; CDR3 protein: CASSNPYRQGKQETQYF
D gene: NA; CDR3 length: 13; clone size: NA; J gene: TRBJ1-6; V gene: TRBV5-4; CDR3 DNA: TGTGCCAGCAGCTTGGAACCGGGGTCACCCCTCCACTTT; CDR3 protein: CASSLEPGSPLHF
D gene: NA; CDR3 length: 15; clone size: NA; J gene: TRBJ2-7; V gene: TRBV19; CDR3 DNA: TGTGCCAGTGGCCGGGCCAAACAGGATTACTACGAGCAGTACTTC; CDR3 protein: CASGRAKQDYYEQYF
D gene: NA; CDR3 length: 16; clone size: NA; J gene: TRBJ2-3; V gene: TRBV28; CDR3 DNA: TGTGCCAGCAGTTTTGTGGGGGCTCGGCCCACAGATACGCAGTATTTT; CDR3 protein: CASSFVGARPTDTQYF
D gene: NA; CDR3 length: 15; clone size: NA; J gene: TRBJ2-3; V gene: TRBV7-2; CDR3 DNA: TGTGCCAGCAGCTTTTCGGGGGGCGGGATAGATACGCAGTATTTT; CDR3 protein: CASSFSGGGIDTQYF
D gene: TRBD1; CDR3 length: 13; clone size: NA; J gene: TRBJ1-2; V gene: TRBV18; CDR3 DNA: TGTGCCAGCTCGAGGGACAGCCTCTATGGCTACACCTTC; CDR3 protein: CASSRDSLYGYTF